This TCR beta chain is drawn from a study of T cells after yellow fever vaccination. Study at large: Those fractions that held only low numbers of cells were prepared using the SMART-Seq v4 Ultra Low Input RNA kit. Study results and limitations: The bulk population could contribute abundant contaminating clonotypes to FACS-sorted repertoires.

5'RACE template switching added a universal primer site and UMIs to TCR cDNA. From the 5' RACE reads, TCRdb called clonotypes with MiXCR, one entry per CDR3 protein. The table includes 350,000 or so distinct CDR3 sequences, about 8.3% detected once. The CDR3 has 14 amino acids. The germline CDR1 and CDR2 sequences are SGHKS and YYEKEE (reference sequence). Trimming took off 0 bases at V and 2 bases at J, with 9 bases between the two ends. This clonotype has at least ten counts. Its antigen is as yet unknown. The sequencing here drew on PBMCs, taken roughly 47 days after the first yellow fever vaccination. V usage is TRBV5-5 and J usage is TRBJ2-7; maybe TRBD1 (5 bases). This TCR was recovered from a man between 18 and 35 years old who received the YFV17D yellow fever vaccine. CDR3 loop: CASSLVGRAYEQYV. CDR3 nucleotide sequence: TGTGCCAGCAGCTTGGTCGGCAGGGCCTACGAGCAGTACGTC.